A few counts support the clone carrying this T cell receptor beta chain. This sample is part of a study of shared clonotypes between healthy human individuals. For the study at large: Researchers assigned three CD4 naive, three CD4 memory, two CD8 naive and one CD8 memory plate to each donor.

Only in-frame clones appear in the TCRdb table, and some are missing; sequencing was by immunoSEQ multiplex PCR. The data show about 980,000 clones, over 60% seen once. Germline V CDR1 and CDR2: SNHLY, FYNNEI. The CDR3 runs to 16 residues. V trimming: 8 bases; J trimming: 0 bases; junction bases outside the gene matches: 6. Specimen: memory CD4+ T cells sorted from blood. The subset was: CD45RA-negative fraction. The rearrangement joins TRBV2 to TRBJ1-4, with 10 nucleotides matching TRBD1. This clonotype originated in a man between 18 and 35 years old in good health. The CDR3 DNA reads TGTGCCAGCTCCCGGGACAGGGGTACAACTAATGAAAAACTGTTTTTT. It specifies CASSRDRGTTNEKLFF.